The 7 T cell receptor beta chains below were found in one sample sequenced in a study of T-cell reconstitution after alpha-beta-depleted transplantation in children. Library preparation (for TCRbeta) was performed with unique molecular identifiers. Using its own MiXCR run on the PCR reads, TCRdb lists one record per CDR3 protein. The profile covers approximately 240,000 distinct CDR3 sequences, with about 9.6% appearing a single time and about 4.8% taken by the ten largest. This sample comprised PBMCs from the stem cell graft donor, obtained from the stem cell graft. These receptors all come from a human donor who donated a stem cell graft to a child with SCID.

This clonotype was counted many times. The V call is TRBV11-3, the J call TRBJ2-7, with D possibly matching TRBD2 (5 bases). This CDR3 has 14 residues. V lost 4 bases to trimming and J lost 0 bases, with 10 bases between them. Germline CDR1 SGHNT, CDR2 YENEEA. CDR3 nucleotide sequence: TGTGCCAGCAGCTCGGATGGGAGCTCCTACGAGCAGTACTTC. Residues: CASSSDGSSYEQYF.

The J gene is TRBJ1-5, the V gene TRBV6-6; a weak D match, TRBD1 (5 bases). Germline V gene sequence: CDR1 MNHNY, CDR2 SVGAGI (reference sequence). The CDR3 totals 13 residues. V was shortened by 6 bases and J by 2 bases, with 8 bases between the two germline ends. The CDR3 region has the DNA TGTGCCAGCAGGGGGGGACGCAATCAGCCCCAGCATTTT. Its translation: CASRGGRNQPQHF.

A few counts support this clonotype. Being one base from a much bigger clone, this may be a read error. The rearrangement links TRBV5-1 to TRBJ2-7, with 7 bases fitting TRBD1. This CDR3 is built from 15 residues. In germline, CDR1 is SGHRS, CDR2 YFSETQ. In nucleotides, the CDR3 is TGCGCCAGCAGCCCTGACCGGGACAGAGCCTACGAGCAGTGCTTC. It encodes CASSPDRDRAYEQCF.

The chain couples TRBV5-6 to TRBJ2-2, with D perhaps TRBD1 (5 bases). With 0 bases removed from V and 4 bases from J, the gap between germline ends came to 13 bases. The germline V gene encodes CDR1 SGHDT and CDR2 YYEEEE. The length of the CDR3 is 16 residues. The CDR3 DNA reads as TGTGCCAGCAGCTTGGAGGGGTCCTCCTTCACCGGGGAGCTGTTTTTT. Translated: CASSLEGSSFTGELFF.

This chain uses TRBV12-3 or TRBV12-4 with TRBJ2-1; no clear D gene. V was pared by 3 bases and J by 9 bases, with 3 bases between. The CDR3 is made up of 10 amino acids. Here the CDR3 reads CASSLSEQFF. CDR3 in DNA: TGTGCCAGCAGTTTGAGTGAGCAGTTCTTC.

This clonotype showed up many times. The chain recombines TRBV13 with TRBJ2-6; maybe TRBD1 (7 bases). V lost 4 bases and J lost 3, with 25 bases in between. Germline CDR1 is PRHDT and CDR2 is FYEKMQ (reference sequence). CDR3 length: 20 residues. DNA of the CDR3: TGTGCCAGCAGCTCAAGAACTGACAGGGAGGTTTCATTTGGGGCCAACGTCCTGACTTTC. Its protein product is CASSSRTDREVSFGANVLTF. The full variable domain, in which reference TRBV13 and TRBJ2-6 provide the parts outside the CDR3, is AAGVIQSPRHLIKEKRETATLKCYPIPRHDTVYWYQQGPGQDPQFLISFYEKMQSDKGSIPDRFSAQQFSDYHSELNMSSLELGDSALYFCASSSRTDREVSFGANVLTFGAGSRLTVL.

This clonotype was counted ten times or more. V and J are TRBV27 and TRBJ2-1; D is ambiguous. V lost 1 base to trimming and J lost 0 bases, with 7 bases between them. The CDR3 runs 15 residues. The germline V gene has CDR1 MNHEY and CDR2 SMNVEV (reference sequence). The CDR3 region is CASSLFARSYNEQFF. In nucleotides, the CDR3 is TGTGCCAGCAGTTTATTCGCACGCTCCTACAATGAGCAGTTCTTC.